This TCR beta chain is drawn from a study of graft-versus-host responses after intestinal transplantation. The protocol was immunoSEQ multiplex PCR, while the TCRdb copy is restricted to in-frame clones and leaves out a portion. The table has 40,000 to 55,000 clones, 95% seen once. Concerning this clone itself: What it binds is unknown.

This CDR3 comprises 15 residues. V lost 3 bases and J lost 2, with 11 bases in between. From germline, CDR1 is KGHSH and CDR2 LQKENI. The sequence came from a human donor who was the organ donor for an intestinal transplant. Specimen: unstimulated CD8+ T cells sorted from spleen or lymph node cells, collected before transplant. The rearrangement links TRBV18 to TRBJ2-1; D assignment may be TRBD1 or TRBD2 (5 bases each). This chain's CDR3 is CASSPGGVTYNEQFF. In nucleotides, the CDR3 is TGTGCCAGCTCACCTGGGGGTGTTACCTACAATGAGCAGTTCTTC.